A single T cell receptor beta chain is shown here with its context. CDR1 and CDR2 from the germline V gene are MDHEN and SYDVKM. V shed 4 bases and J 4 bases; nucleotides not matched to a gene: 7. The CDR3 has 15 residues. The data were obtained in a study of blood T cell repertoires in COVID-19. Participant ages covered about 18 to 89 years across 24 US areas. In assigning cohorts, the study relied on participant-reported clinical history. Recovery meant two consecutive negative NP/OP PCR tests, professional clearance, or resolved symptoms. Original methodology: Estimates of nucleated cell counts were drawn from the amplification of reference gene primers. The data were produced by immunoSEQ multiplex PCR, yet TCRdb's version contains in-frame clones alone and is incomplete. V and J calls and clone size follow that table, whereas D and trimming were derived from the DNA. The repertoire holds around 360,000 clones, roughly 87% seen once, with almost 3% in the top ten.

The chain links TRBV28 to TRBJ1-5; 7 bases are a match to TRBD1. The sample was PBMCs or T cells enriched from blood (not recorded which). This sequence was found in a woman aged 25 to 39 who had recovered from COVID-19. The CDR3 sequence is CASSSMDRLNQPQHF. The CDR3 DNA sequence: TGTGCCAGCAGTTCCATGGACAGGCTGAATCAGCCCCAGCATTTT.